A selection of T cell receptor beta chains follows, all from one sample in a study of cytomegalovirus exposure and HLA in healthy donors. Only in-frame clones appear in the TCRdb table, and some are missing; sequencing was by immunoSEQ multiplex PCR. There are fewer than 90,000 clones in the sample; roughly 84% occur only once, and 9% to 13% lies in the top ten. Sequencing was done on a sample of PBMCs. These receptors were obtained from a woman under 30 in good health and CMV-seropositive. Both conserved end residues are part of each CDR3. Each record gives: D gene, J gene, V gene, clone size, CDR3 protein, CDR3 DNA. D genes are given only for firm matches. Clone size is given for some rows only: seen once, a few or many times, or a class if the clone is expanded.

d_gene: .; j_gene: TRBJ2-1; v_gene: TRBV2; abundance: .; CDR3aa: CASGGPQGGRDEQFF; CDR3nt: TGTGCCAGCGGGGGGCCACAGGGGGGGCGCGATGAGCAGTTCTTC
d_gene: TRBD1; j_gene: TRBJ1-5; v_gene: TRBV5-5; abundance: few; CDR3aa: CASSLQGQDQHF; CDR3nt: TGTGCCAGCAGCTTACAAGGACAGGACCAGCATTTT
d_gene: TRBD1; j_gene: TRBJ1-1; v_gene: TRBV19; abundance: .; CDR3aa: CASASRGSDTEAFF; CDR3nt: TGTGCCAGTGCCAGCAGGGGGAGCGACACTGAAGCTTTCTTT
d_gene: .; j_gene: TRBJ1-2; v_gene: TRBV7-9; abundance: .; CDR3aa: CASSLGARGGVGGYTF; CDR3nt: TGTGCCAGCAGCTTAGGGGCTAGAGGGGGAGTCGGTGGCTACACCTTC
d_gene: TRBD2; j_gene: TRBJ2-7; v_gene: TRBV4-1; abundance: .; CDR3aa: CASSLGLAGAREHEQYF; CDR3nt: TGCGCCAGCAGCCTGGGACTAGCGGGGGCCAGGGAGCACGAGCAGTACTTC
d_gene: .; j_gene: TRBJ1-2; v_gene: TRBV7-9; abundance: .; CDR3aa: CASSLDEVYGYTF; CDR3nt: TGTGCCAGCAGCTTAGACGAGGTCTATGGCTACACCTTC
d_gene: TRBD1; j_gene: TRBJ1-6; v_gene: TRBV13; abundance: .; CDR3aa: CASSLRQGGVYNSPLHF; CDR3nt: TGTGCCAGCAGCTTAAGGCAGGGGGGCGTCTATAATTCACCCCTCCACTTT
d_gene: .; j_gene: TRBJ1-2; v_gene: TRBV7-9; abundance: .; CDR3aa: CASSRSGQEPNYGYTF; CDR3nt: TGTGCCAGCAGCCGGAGTGGACAAGAACCTAACTATGGCTACACCTTC
d_gene: TRBD2; j_gene: TRBJ2-2; v_gene: TRBV4-3; abundance: .; CDR3aa: CASSLLRWGGTNTGELFF; CDR3nt: TGCGCCAGCAGCCTCCTAAGGTGGGGGGGGACGAACACCGGGGAGCTGTTTTTT
d_gene: .; j_gene: TRBJ2-3; v_gene: TRBV5-4; abundance: .; CDR3aa: CASSFRGRTETDTQYF; CDR3nt: .
d_gene: .; j_gene: TRBJ2-5; v_gene: TRBV27; abundance: .; CDR3aa: CASSASGTQYF; CDR3nt: TGTGCCAGCAGTGCCTCCGGGACCCAGTACTTC
d_gene: TRBD2; j_gene: TRBJ2-3; v_gene: TRBV5-1; abundance: .; CDR3aa: CASRSGGATDTQYF; CDR3nt: TGCGCCAGCAGAAGCGGGGGGGCAACAGATACGCAGTATTTT
d_gene: .; j_gene: TRBJ1-5; v_gene: TRBV27; abundance: .; CDR3aa: CASSLSGVQPQHF; CDR3nt: TGTGCCAGCAGTTTATCAGGGGTTCAGCCCCAGCATTTT
d_gene: .; j_gene: TRBJ1-2; v_gene: TRBV19; abundance: .; CDR3aa: CASLPGGAFYGYTF; CDR3nt: TGTGCCAGCCTGCCGGGCGGGGCGTTCTATGGCTACACCTTC
d_gene: TRBD1; j_gene: TRBJ2-4; v_gene: TRBV4-3; abundance: .; CDR3aa: CASSPWTGRGENIQYF; CDR3nt: TGCGCCAGCAGCCCCTGGACAGGGCGGGGAGAAAACATTCAGTACTTC
d_gene: TRBD1; j_gene: TRBJ1-1; v_gene: TRBV6-1; abundance: .; CDR3aa: CASYGTANAEAFF; CDR3nt: TGTGCCAGTTACGGGACAGCCAATGCTGAAGCTTTCTTT
d_gene: TRBD1; j_gene: TRBJ2-7; v_gene: TRBV6-6; abundance: .; CDR3aa: CASNGQGLDRDEQYF; CDR3nt: TGTGCCAGCAATGGACAGGGGCTAGATCGGGACGAGCAGTACTTC
d_gene: .; j_gene: TRBJ2-7; v_gene: TRBV5-1; abundance: .; CDR3aa: CASSLAGGTAPSAQYF; CDR3nt: TGCGCCAGCAGCTTGGCGGGAGGGACAGCACCTTCGGCGCAGTACTTC
d_gene: .; j_gene: TRBJ2-3; v_gene: TRBV7-3; abundance: .; CDR3aa: CASSPRRDTDTQYF; CDR3nt: TGTGCCAGCAGCCCAAGGAGGGACACAGATACGCAGTATTTT
d_gene: .; j_gene: TRBJ1-5; v_gene: TRBV5-4; abundance: .; CDR3aa: CAPREFHQPQHF; CDR3nt: TGTGCCCCCCGGGAGTTCCATCAGCCCCAGCATTTT
d_gene: TRBD2; j_gene: TRBJ2-2; v_gene: TRBV7-9; abundance: .; CDR3aa: CASSLDVSSGASNTGELFF; CDR3nt: TGTGCCAGCAGCTTAGACGTGTCTAGCGGGGCCTCGAACACCGGGGAGCTGTTTTTT
d_gene: .; j_gene: TRBJ2-6; v_gene: TRBV2; abundance: once; CDR3aa: CASSEWGAGSGANVLTF; CDR3nt: TGTGCCAGCAGTGAATGGGGCGCCGGCTCTGGGGCCAACGTCCTGACTTTC
d_gene: TRBD1; j_gene: TRBJ2-7; v_gene: TRBV6-1; abundance: .; CDR3aa: CASSARDSLSYEQYF; CDR3nt: TGTGCCAGCAGCGCCCGGGACAGTCTCTCCTACGAGCAGTACTTC
d_gene: TRBD1; j_gene: TRBJ1-1; v_gene: TRBV5-1; abundance: .; CDR3aa: CASSSGDQDRGPEAFF; CDR3nt: TGCGCCAGCAGCTCGGGGGATCAAGACAGGGGCCCTGAAGCTTTCTTT
d_gene: TRBD1; j_gene: TRBJ2-6; v_gene: TRBV2; abundance: .; CDR3aa: CASNLDRESGANVLTF; CDR3nt: TGTGCCAGCAACTTGGACAGGGAGTCTGGGGCCAACGTCCTGACTTTC
d_gene: TRBD2; j_gene: TRBJ2-7; v_gene: TRBV10-2; abundance: .; CDR3aa: CASSESNPSGGQEQYF; CDR3nt: TGCGCCAGCAGTGAGTCGAATCCTAGCGGGGGGCAAGAGCAGTACTTC
d_gene: TRBD1; j_gene: TRBJ1-6; v_gene: TRBV28; abundance: few; CDR3aa: CASNPITGTGDSPLHF; CDR3nt: TGTGCCAGCAACCCCATAACCGGGACAGGGGATTCACCCCTCCACTTT
d_gene: TRBD2; j_gene: TRBJ2-2; v_gene: TRBV29-1; abundance: .; CDR3aa: CAGGNTGELFF; CDR3nt: TGCGCGGGGGGGAACACCGGGGAGCTGTTTTTT
d_gene: .; j_gene: TRBJ2-5; v_gene: TRBV6-1; abundance: few; CDR3aa: CASSEMGLVQETQYF; CDR3nt: TGTGCCAGCAGTGAAATGGGACTTGTGCAAGAGACCCAGTACTTC
d_gene: TRBD1; j_gene: TRBJ1-6; v_gene: TRBV2; abundance: few; CDR3aa: CASRLGQGANSPLHF; CDR3nt: TGTGCCAGCCGACTCGGACAGGGGGCGAATTCACCCCTCCACTTT
d_gene: .; j_gene: TRBJ2-7; v_gene: TRBV5-6; abundance: .; CDR3aa: CASSPLRFYSYEQYF; CDR3nt: TGTGCCAGCAGCCCACTCCGGTTCTACTCCTACGAGCAGTACTTC
d_gene: .; j_gene: TRBJ1-4; v_gene: TRBV2; abundance: .; CDR3aa: CASSEWGDNEKLFF; CDR3nt: TGTGCCAGCAGTGAATGGGGGGATAATGAAAAACTGTTTTTT
d_gene: .; j_gene: TRBJ1-5; v_gene: TRBV2; abundance: .; CDR3aa: CASRAHSNQPQHF; CDR3nt: TGTGCCAGCAGGGCACATAGCAATCAGCCCCAGCATTTT
d_gene: TRBD2; j_gene: TRBJ2-5; v_gene: TRBV19; abundance: few; CDR3aa: CASSSPTSGETQYF; CDR3nt: TGTGCCAGTAGTAGCCCCACTAGCGGGGAGACCCAGTACTTC
d_gene: .; j_gene: TRBJ2-3; v_gene: TRBV5-1; abundance: .; CDR3aa: CASSPPLEGRTDTQYF; CDR3nt: TGCGCCAGCAGCCCACCGTTGGAGGGGAGGACAGATACGCAGTATTTT
d_gene: TRBD2; j_gene: TRBJ2-3; v_gene: TRBV7-9; abundance: .; CDR3aa: CASSWTSGDTQYF; CDR3nt: TGTGCCAGCAGCTGGACTAGCGGTGATACGCAGTATTTT
d_gene: TRBD1; j_gene: TRBJ2-3; v_gene: TRBV5-1; abundance: .; CDR3aa: CASSPQTGFTDTQYF; CDR3nt: TGCGCCAGCAGCCCCCAGACAGGGTTTACAGATACGCAGTATTTT
d_gene: .; j_gene: TRBJ2-7; v_gene: TRBV27; abundance: .; CDR3aa: CASSFSGYEQYF; CDR3nt: TGTGCCAGCAGTTTCTCAGGGTACGAGCAGTACTTC
d_gene: .; j_gene: TRBJ1-2; v_gene: TRBV4-3; abundance: .; CDR3aa: CASSRTRANYGYTF; CDR3nt: TGCGCCAGCAGCCGCACGAGGGCTAACTATGGCTACACCTTC
d_gene: TRBD1; j_gene: TRBJ1-3; v_gene: TRBV11-2; abundance: .; CDR3aa: CASSLGQGHGNTIYF; CDR3nt: TGTGCCAGCAGCTTAGGACAGGGGCACGGAAACACCATATATTTT
d_gene: .; j_gene: TRBJ1-2; v_gene: TRBV6-6; abundance: .; CDR3aa: CASSYGEGDDYGYTF; CDR3nt: TGTGCCAGCAGTTACGGTGAGGGGGATGACTATGGCTACACCTTC
d_gene: .; j_gene: TRBJ1-5; v_gene: TRBV5-6; abundance: .; CDR3aa: CASSLWGGSYNQPQHF; CDR3nt: TGTGCCAGCAGCTTGTGGGGGGGTTCGTACAATCAGCCCCAGCATTTT